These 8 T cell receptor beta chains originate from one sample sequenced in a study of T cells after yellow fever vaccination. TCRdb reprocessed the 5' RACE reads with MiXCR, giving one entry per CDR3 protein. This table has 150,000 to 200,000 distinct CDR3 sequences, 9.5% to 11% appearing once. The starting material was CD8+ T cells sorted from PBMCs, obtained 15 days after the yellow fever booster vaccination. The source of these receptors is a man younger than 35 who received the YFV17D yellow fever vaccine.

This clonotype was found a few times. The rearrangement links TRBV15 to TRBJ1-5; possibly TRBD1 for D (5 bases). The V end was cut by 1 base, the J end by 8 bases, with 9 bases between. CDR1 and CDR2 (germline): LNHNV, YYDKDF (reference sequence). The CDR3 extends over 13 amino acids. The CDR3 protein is CATSRVRGEPQHF. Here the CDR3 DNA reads TGTGCCACCAGCAGAGTCCGGGGCGAGCCCCAGCATTTT.

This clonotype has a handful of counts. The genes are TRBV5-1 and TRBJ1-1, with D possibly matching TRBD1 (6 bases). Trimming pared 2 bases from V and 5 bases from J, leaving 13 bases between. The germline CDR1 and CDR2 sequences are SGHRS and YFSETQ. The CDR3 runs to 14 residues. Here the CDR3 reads CASSFYRVTTEAFF. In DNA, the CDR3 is TGCGCCAGCAGCTTTTACAGGGTAACAACTGAAGCTTTCTTT.

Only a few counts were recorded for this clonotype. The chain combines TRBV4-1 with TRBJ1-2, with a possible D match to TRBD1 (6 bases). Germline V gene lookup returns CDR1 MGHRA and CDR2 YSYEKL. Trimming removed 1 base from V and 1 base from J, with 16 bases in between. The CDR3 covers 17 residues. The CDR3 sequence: CASSQGNPAGVNYGYTF. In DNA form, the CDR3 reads TGCGCCAGCAGCCAAGGTAACCCGGCAGGGGTTAACTATGGCTACACCTTC.

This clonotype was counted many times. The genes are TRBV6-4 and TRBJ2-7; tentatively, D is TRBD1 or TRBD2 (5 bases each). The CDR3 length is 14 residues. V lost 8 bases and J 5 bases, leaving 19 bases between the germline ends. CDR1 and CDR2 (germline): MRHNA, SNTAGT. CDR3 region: CASPTRERKDEQYV. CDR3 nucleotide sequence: TGTGCCAGCCCGACCAGGGAGAGAAAGGACGAGCAGTACGTC.

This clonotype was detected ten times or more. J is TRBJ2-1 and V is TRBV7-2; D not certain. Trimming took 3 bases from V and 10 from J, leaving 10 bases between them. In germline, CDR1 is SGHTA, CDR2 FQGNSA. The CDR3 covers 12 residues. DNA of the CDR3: TGTGCCAGCAGCTTCGGACGTGTGGAGCAGTTCTTC. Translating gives CASSFGRVEQFF.

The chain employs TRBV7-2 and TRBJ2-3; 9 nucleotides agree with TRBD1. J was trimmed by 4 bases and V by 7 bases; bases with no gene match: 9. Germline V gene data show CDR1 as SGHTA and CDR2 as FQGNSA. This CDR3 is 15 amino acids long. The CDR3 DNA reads TGTGCCAGCACCACCGGGACAGGGTTCGCAGATACGCAGTATTTT. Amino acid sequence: CASTTGTGFADTQYF.

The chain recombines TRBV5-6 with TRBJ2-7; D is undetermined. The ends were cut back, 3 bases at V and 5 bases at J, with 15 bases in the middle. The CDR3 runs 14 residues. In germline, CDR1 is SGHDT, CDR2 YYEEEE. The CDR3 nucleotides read TGTGCCAGCAGCTCGACCAAGGGTCTCCACGAGCAGTACGTC. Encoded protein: CASSSTKGLHEQYV.

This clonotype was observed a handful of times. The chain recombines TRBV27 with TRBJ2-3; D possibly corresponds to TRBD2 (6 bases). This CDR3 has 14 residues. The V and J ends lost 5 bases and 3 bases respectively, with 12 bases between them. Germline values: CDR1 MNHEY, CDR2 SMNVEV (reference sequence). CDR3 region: CASSPRDFTDTQYF. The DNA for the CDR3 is TGTGCCAGCAGTCCTCGGGACTTTACAGATACGCAGTATTTT.